These 7 T cell receptor beta chains came from one sample sequenced in a study of persistence of HIV-infected CD4 T cells. Sequencing used immunoSEQ version 4 in survey mode. Produced via immunoSEQ multiplex PCR; TCRdb's table is partial and in-frame only. The sample shows 30,000 to 40,000 clones, approximately 80% of them seen only once. Antigen specificity for these receptors is unknown. An overlapping HIV-1 Gag peptide pool stimulated these cells at about 0.9 ug/peptide/mL. CD40L-negative CD69-negative CD45RO-high memory CD4+ T cells were sorted as populations depleted of antigen-responding cells. The sequencing here drew on CD4+ T cells sorted from PBMCs after roughly 18-hour stimulation, taken from a patient who received antiretroviral therapy. The receptors come from an adult woman with HIV who was CMV-seropositive.

This clone was seen only once. The chain combines TRBV5-4 with TRBJ2-3; TRBD2 agrees at 13 bases. The junction had 7 bases not matched to a gene; V was cut back by 4 bases and J by 5 bases. This CDR3 contains 16 residues. From germline, CDR1 is SGHNT and CDR2 YYREEE (reference sequence). The CDR3 DNA reads as TGTGCCAGCAGCCTCGGACTAGCGGGAGATGTAGATACGCAGTATTTT. Translation: CASSLGLAGDVDTQYF.

J is TRBJ1-5 and V is TRBV7-8; D uncertain. The CDR3 totals 16 residues. Trimming removed 5 bases from V and 0 bases from J, with 14 bases in between. CDR1 is SGHVS, CDR2 FQNEAQ, per germline. As DNA, the CDR3 is TGTGCCAGCAGCCTCGCCCCCGGATATAGCAATCAGCCCCAGCATTTT. Amino acids: CASSLAPGYSNQPQHF.

This clone has a single count. CDR3 nucleotides: TGTGCCAGCAGCCTAGGGGGGACAGGGGGCACAGATACGCAGTATTTT. It encodes CASSLGGTGGTDTQYF. The chain couples TRBV7-9 to TRBJ2-3, with TRBD1 matching 10 bases. The germline V gene has CDR1 SEHNR and CDR2 FQNEAQ (reference sequence). V lost 5 bases, J lost 1 base, and 6 bases stayed unmatched. The CDR3 spans 16 residues. The variable domain in full, completed from reference TRBV7-9 and TRBJ2-3, reads DTGVSQNPRHKITKRGQNVTFRCDPISEHNRLYWYRQTLGQGPEFLTYFQNEAQLEKSRLLSDRFSAERPKGSFSTLEIQRTEQGDSAMYLCASSLGGTGGTDTQYFGPGTRLTVL.

The gene calls are TRBV11-3 and TRBJ1-1; D gene uncertain. CDR1 SGHNT and CDR2 YENEEA come from the germline V gene. The CDR3 totals 14 residues. V lost 7 bases to trimming and J lost 1 base, with 13 bases between them. The CDR3, as DNA: TGTGCCAGCAACCAAGGTGGGTCGAACACTGAAGCTTTCTTT. Residues: CASNQGGSNTEAFF.

The chain is built from TRBV6-2 or TRBV6-3 and TRBJ2-1; D unresolved. Germline V gene sequence: CDR1 MNHEY, CDR2 SVGEGT. V lost 6 bases and J lost 7, with 4 bases in between. The CDR3 spans 10 residues. The CDR3, as DNA: TGTGCCAGCAGCCCAAATGAGCAGTTCTTC. Its translation: CASSPNEQFF.

The rearrangement uses TRBV29-1 and TRBJ2-7; weak D call: TRBD1 (6 bases). Trimming shortened V by 4 bases and J by 7 bases, and 14 bases separated the two germline ends. The CDR3 has 12 residues. Germline V CDR1 and CDR2: SQVTM, ANQGSEA. CDR3 nucleotide sequence: TGCAGCGTTGGGGCCGACAGGAAAGAGCAGTACTTC. It encodes CSVGADRKEQYF.

The rearrangement uses TRBV19 and TRBJ1-6; D not resolved. The CDR3 extends over 13 amino acids. The V end lost 11 bases, the J end lost 7 bases, and 15 bases lay between the germline ends. Germline assignment: CDR1 LNHDA and CDR2 SQIVND (reference sequence). The CDR3 nucleotides read TGTGCCTGTACAAAGGTTGGGAATTCACCCCTCCACTTT. Protein: CACTKVGNSPLHF.